Each of the 23 T cell receptor beta chains below was sequenced from the same sample in a study of cytomegalovirus exposure and HLA in healthy donors. Only in-frame clones appear in the TCRdb table, and some are missing; sequencing was by immunoSEQ multiplex PCR. The sample lists under 85,000 clones, 80% to 95% occurring once. The sequenced material came from PBMCs. The receptor source for this set is a man between 18 and 29 years old in good health and CMV-seropositive.

CDR3 amino acids: CARCRANTGELFF. CDR3 nucleotide sequence: TGTGCCCGGTGCAGGGCGAACACCGGGGAGCTGTTTTTT. The chain employs TRBV12-5 and TRBJ2-2; TRBD1 is a possible D gene (5 bases). The length of the CDR3 is 13 residues. Per the germline V gene, CDR1 is LGHNT and CDR2 is FRNRAP.

The chain is built from TRBV30 and TRBJ1-1, with unresolved D. The germline V gene encodes CDR1 GTSNPN and CDR2 SVGIG (reference sequence). V was pared by 2 bases and J by 1 base, with 11 bases between. This CDR3 is built from 14 residues. The CDR3 DNA reads as TGTGCCTGGAGTAGGAGGATTAAGAACACTGAAGCTTTCTTT. Its protein is CAWSRRIKNTEAFF.

The V call is TRBV18, the J call TRBJ1-2; TRBD1 aligns across 8 bases. After removal of 6 bases from V and 4 bases from J, the junction contained 4 bases not matched to a gene. Looked up from germline, CDR1 is KGHSH and CDR2 is LQKENI. This CDR3 spans 13 amino acids. This chain's CDR3 is CASSTGQAYGYTF. As DNA, the CDR3 is TGTGCCAGCTCCACGGGACAGGCCTATGGCTACACCTTC.

The V and J genes are TRBV29-1 and TRBJ2-2; perhaps TRBD1 as D (6 bases). The CDR3 totals 14 residues. Germline V gives CDR1 SQVTM, CDR2 ANQGSEA. Trimming removed 0 bases from V and 5 bases from J, with 10 bases in between. CDR3 region: CSVEDNRATGELFF. The CDR3, as DNA: TGCAGCGTTGAAGATAACAGGGCGACCGGGGAGCTGTTTTTT.

This chain uses TRBV6-1 with TRBJ2-7; D gene ambiguous. From germline, CDR1 is MNHNS and CDR2 SASEGT. Trimming removed 5 bases from V and 7 bases from J, with 9 bases in between. This CDR3 is built from 11 residues. The CDR3 spells CASSYMAEQYF. Written as DNA, the CDR3 is TGTGCCAGCAGTTACATGGCAGAGCAGTACTTC.

J is TRBJ1-2 and V is TRBV27; D perhaps matches TRBD1 (6 bases). Per germline, CDR1 MNHEY and CDR2 SMNVEV (reference sequence). The CDR3 is 15 residues long. V was clipped by 6 bases and J by 4 bases, with 18 bases between them. The CDR3 bases are TGTGCCAGCAGAGGATCAGGGGACCCATTCTATGGCTACACCTTC. The encoded protein is CASRGSGDPFYGYTF.

The chain joins TRBV9 to TRBJ2-1, with unresolved D. The germline V gene has CDR1 SGDLS and CDR2 YYNGEE. The CDR3 consists of 14 residues. The V and J ends lost 0 bases and 9 bases respectively, with 13 bases between them. CDR3 nucleotide sequence: TGTGCCAGCAGCGTAGCTTTTGTGGTCGGTGAGCAGTTCTTC. Translated: CASSVAFVVGEQFF. The complete variable domain, with remaining parts taken from reference TRBV9 and TRBJ2-1, reads DSGVTQTPKHLITATGQRVTLRCSPRSGDLSVYWYQQSLDQGLQFLIQYYNGEERAKGNILERFSAQQFPDLHSELNLSSLELGDSALYFCASSVAFVVGEQFFGPGTRLTVL.

This chain links TRBV7-9 with TRBJ2-1, with D hard to call. CDR1 is SEHNR and CDR2 is FQNEAQ in the germline V gene (reference sequence). The germline V and J ends were trimmed by 1 base and 8 bases, with 12 bases remaining between them. The CDR3 extends over 14 amino acids. For the CDR3, the DNA is TGTGCCAGCAGCTTAGTACCCCCCCGGGATGAGCAGTTCTTC. This gives the protein CASSLVPPRDEQFF.

On this clone itself: Other nucleotide sequences from this sample produce the same CDR3. This chain links TRBV28 with TRBJ2-7; D not certain. Trimming cost V 5 bases and J 4 bases, with 3 bases left between them. CDR3 length: 10 residues. CDR1 and CDR2 from the germline V gene are MDHEN and SYDVKM. The CDR3 DNA reads as TGTGCCAGCAGTCGGTACGAGCAGTACTTC. Its translation: CASSRYEQYF.

The chain couples TRBV9 to TRBJ2-7; D might be TRBD2 (5 bases). V lost 4 bases and J lost 6, with 17 bases in between. Germline CDR1 and CDR2: SGDLS and YYNGEE. The CDR3 totals 14 residues. The CDR3 is CASSSPNRAGEQYF. In DNA form, the CDR3 reads TGTGCCAGCAGCTCCCCCAATAGGGCGGGCGAGCAGTACTTC. Together with reference TRBV9 and TRBJ2-7, the CDR3 gives the full variable domain: DSGVTQTPKHLITATGQRVTLRCSPRSGDLSVYWYQQSLDQGLQFLIQYYNGEERAKGNILERFSAQQFPDLHSELNLSSLELGDSALYFCASSSPNRAGEQYFGPGTRLTVT.

The J gene is TRBJ2-7, the V gene TRBV5-5; tentative D call: TRBD1 (7 bases). V lost 1 base, J lost 7 bases, and 18 bases lay in between. Germline CDR1 and CDR2: SGHKS and YYEKEE (reference sequence). The CDR3 sequence is 15 residues long. The CDR3 sequence: CASSLPTGDSNEQYF. CDR3 nucleotides: TGTGCCAGCAGCTTGCCCACAGGGGACTCTAATGAGCAGTACTTC. The variable domain in full, with the rest retrieved from reference TRBV5-5 and TRBJ2-7, is DAGVTQSPTHLIKTRGQQVTLRCSPISGHKSVSWYQQVLGQGPQFIFQYYEKEERGRGNFPDRFSARQFPNYSSELNVNALLLGDSALYLCASSLPTGDSNEQYFGPGTRLTVT.

This chain uses TRBV27 with TRBJ2-7; the match to TRBD2 covers 8 bases. Per germline, CDR1 MNHEY and CDR2 SMNVEV (reference sequence). The CDR3 runs 17 residues. The J segment lost 4 bases and the V segment lost 5 bases, leaving 16 bases of the junction unmatched. The CDR3 loop reads CASSNSPFSGIQYEQYF. In DNA form, the CDR3 reads TGTGCCAGCAGTAACTCCCCATTTAGCGGGATTCAATACGAGCAGTACTTC.

The sample holds a few counts of this clone. V usage is TRBV11-2 and J usage is TRBJ2-1, with D unclear. V was clipped by 5 bases and J by 7 bases, with 9 bases between them. CDR1 is SGHAT, CDR2 FQNNGV, per germline. This CDR3 spans 12 amino acids. As DNA, the CDR3 is TGTGCCAGCAGCCTATGGTTAAATGAGCAGTTCTTC. Residues: CASSLWLNEQFF.

The rearrangement links TRBV25-1 to TRBJ2-1; 8 nucleotides match TRBD1. Germline V gene sequence: CDR1 MGHDK, CDR2 SYGVNS. Trimming cost V 6 bases and J 6 bases; bases outside gene matches: 7. This CDR3 has 14 residues. The CDR3 coding sequence is TGTGCCAGCAGGGCGGGACAGGAGGCCAATGAGCAGTTCTTC. It is translated as CASRAGQEANEQFF.

The gene calls are TRBV28 and TRBJ1-2; no reliable D call. This CDR3 is 12 amino acids long. Germline V gene sequence: CDR1 MDHEN, CDR2 SYDVKM. V was pared by 6 bases and J by 6 bases, with 11 bases between. The CDR3 bases are TGTGCCAGCAGCCCGCCGGAGGATGGCTACACCTTC. It translates to CASSPPEDGYTF.

The CDR3 DNA reads TGTGCCAGCAGCCAAGATCTCCCGGAGAGGAACGAGCAGTACTTC. Its protein is CASSQDLPERNEQYF. This chain uses TRBV4-2 with TRBJ2-7; D not certain. This CDR3 has 15 residues. CDR1 is LGHNA, CDR2 YNFKEQ, per germline. V dropped 0 bases and J dropped 5 bases, with 14 bases sitting between them.

The DNA for the CDR3 is TGTGCCGCAACCGGAGACCTAGCGGGAGACGGTCGGTTCTTC. Its protein product is CAATGDLAGDGRFF. This chain uses TRBV6-5 with TRBJ2-1, with 10 bases that match TRBD2. The CDR3 spans 14 residues. Germline V gives CDR1 MNHEY, CDR2 SVGAGI. Losses at the gene ends were 11 bases for V and 15 bases for J; bases not matched to a gene: 19.

This chain joins TRBV7-2 and TRBJ2-2; TRBD2 agrees at 7 bases. The CDR3 contains 17 residues. In germline, CDR1 is SGHTA, CDR2 FQGNSA. Trimming took 5 bases from V and 4 from J; bases not matched to a gene: 13. The CDR3 DNA sequence: TGTGCCAGCAGCCCTCTGGGGGGAGGGAGGACCACCGGGGAGCTGTTTTTT. Translating gives CASSPLGGGRTTGELFF. The full variable domain, its missing parts supplied by reference TRBV7-2 and TRBJ2-2, is GAGVSQSPSNKVTEKGKDVELRCDPISGHTALYWYRQSLGQGLEFLIYFQGNSAPDKSGLPSDRFSAERTGGSVSTLTIQRTQQEDSAVYLCASSPLGGGRTTGELFFGEGSRLTVL.

This clone was detected once. The junction does not match germline at one end; this may be a read error. The chain combines TRBV6-1 with TRBJ1-5; TRBD1 is a possible D gene (5 bases). CDR1 is MNHNS and CDR2 is SASEGT in the germline V gene. The CDR3 consists of 14 residues. Written as DNA, the CDR3 is TGTGCCAGCAGTGAAGGGGGGGGGATTCAGTCCCAGCATTTT. Its protein is CASSEGGGIQSQHF.

CDR3 protein: CASLTGPGELFF. The CDR3 DNA is TGTGCCAGCCTGACAGGCCCCGGGGAGCTGTTTTTT. The chain uses TRBV5-5 and TRBJ2-2; D perhaps matches TRBD1 (6 bases). Looked up from germline, CDR1 is SGHKS and CDR2 is YYEKEE (reference sequence). Trimming cost V 7 bases and J 6 bases, with 10 bases left between them. CDR3 length: 12 residues.

The J gene is TRBJ2-7, the V gene TRBV7-2; 8 bases fit TRBD1. The germline V gene encodes CDR1 SGHTA and CDR2 FQGNSA. Trimming cost V 6 bases and J 2 bases; bases outside gene matches: 9. This CDR3 region has 15 residues. CDR3 bases: TGTGCCAGCAGTGAGTCGTGGGACAGGACCTACGAGCAGTACTTC. Translating it yields CASSESWDRTYEQYF. Supplemented by reference TRBV7-2 and TRBJ2-7, the full variable domain reads GAGVSQSPSNKVTEKGKDVELRCDPISGHTALYWYRQSLGQGLEFLIYFQGNSAPDKSGLPSDRFSAERTGGSVSTLTIQRTQQEDSAVYLCASSESWDRTYEQYFGPGTRLTVT.

V is TRBV18 and J is TRBJ2-6; D might be TRBD1 (5 bases). This CDR3 is 16 amino acids long. CDR1 is KGHSH and CDR2 is LQKENI in the germline V gene. V was trimmed by 3 bases and J by 3 bases, leaving 12 bases between them. The CDR3 coding sequence is TGTGCCAGCTCACCCCAGGGTTCAATTGGGGCCAACGTCCTGACTTTC. Protein: CASSPQGSIGANVLTF. Variable domain in full (rest from reference TRBV18 and TRBJ2-6): NAGVMQNPRHLVRRRGQEARLRCSPMKGHSHVYWYRQLPEEGLKFMVYLQKENIIDESGMPKERFSAEFPKEGPSILRIQQVVRGDSAAYFCASSPQGSIGANVLTFGAGSRLTVL.

The rearrangement uses TRBV19 and TRBJ1-2; D remains unclear. The CDR3 runs to 13 residues. Trimming stripped 7 bases from V and 7 bases from J, with 16 bases between. CDR1 and CDR2 (germline): LNHDA, SQIVND (reference sequence). The CDR3 loop is CASTPEGFRGYTF. CDR3 nucleotides: TGTGCCAGTACCCCAGAGGGATTTCGTGGCTACACCTTC.